This TCR beta chain was sequenced during a study of T cell repertoires in cytomegalovirus infection. TCRdb independently ran MiXCR on the reads; one entry per CDR3 protein. In the table there are hundreds of thousands of distinct CDR3 sequences, roughly 30% of which are singletons. V was clipped by 0 bases and J by 11 bases, with 14 bases between them. This CDR3 region has 13 residues. Germline assignment: CDR1 LNHDA and CDR2 SQIVND (reference sequence). The chain couples TRBV19 to TRBJ2-7; D perhaps matches TRBD2 (6 bases). Sequenced: PBMCs. The clonotype comes from a human donor in good health (CMV status not recorded). Some clones in this sample may be carry-over from other donors' samples. The chain's CDR3 is CASSIDPPGLKYF. CDR3 nucleotide sequence: TGTGCCAGTAGTATAGACCCTCCGGGACTGAAGTACTTC.